A selection of T cell receptor beta chains follows, all from one sample in a study of breast tumors, draining lymph nodes, adjacent tissues. TCRdb recomputed calls from the multiplex PCR reads with MiXCR, one row per CDR3 protein. The top ten clones hold under 13% of a sample with roughly 32,000 distinct CDR3 sequences, 35% to 45% of them seen once. The sequencing sample was made of breast tumor tissue. These receptors all come from a female donor with breast cancer. Some clones in this sample may be carry-over from other donors' samples. Both conserved end residues are part of each CDR3. Each record gives: J gene, V gene, CDR3 protein.

TRBJ2-7 | TRBV29-1 | CSVEDLSQGDSYEQYF
TRBJ2-1 | TRBV30 | CAWRKDEGYNEQFF
TRBJ1-6 | TRBV20-1 | CSALGTGEGSSYNSPLHF
TRBJ2-1 | TRBV20-1 | CSASGPNEQFF
TRBJ2-3 | TRBV27 | CASSLVRGQGDTQYF
TRBJ2-7 | TRBV4-2 | CASSHQLAGGPTSYEQYF
TRBJ2-3 | TRBV7-9 | CASSLVSGSEDTQYF
TRBJ2-7 | TRBV5-1 | CASSKDRGTYEQYF
TRBJ1-2 | TRBV10-3 | CAISESNQRAEHYAF
TRBJ2-7 | TRBV25-1 | CASSGTSGSYEQYF
TRBJ2-1 | TRBV4-1 | CASSQAPGYNEQFF
TRBJ1-5 | TRBV12-3/TRBV12-4 | CASGRQQDQPQHF
TRBJ2-5 | TRBV10-3 | CAISESGTSGRETQYF
TRBJ2-2 | TRBV2 | CASSAPRVTGELFF
- | TRBV10-2 | CASLRAGGQETQYF
TRBJ2-1 | TRBV7-9 | CASTSHRTSGNNEQFF
TRBJ1-5 | TRBV24-1 | CATSDGAAAQPQHF
TRBJ1-6 | TRBV3-1 | CASSQVGADNSPLHF
TRBJ2-5 | TRBV28 | CASSSPNWDRGLRETQYF
TRBJ2-7 | TRBV12-3/TRBV12-4 | CASRLRQGGAYEQYF
TRBJ2-1 | TRBV6-2/TRBV6-3 | CATRTGLVLMRQFF
TRBJ2-1 | TRBV4-3 | CASSQGTSGSREQFF
TRBJ2-5 | TRBV6-5 | CASSFRTSGYQETQYF
TRBJ2-3 | TRBV7-9 | CASSPSPDTQYF
TRBJ2-7 | TRBV30 | CAWSGGLAGPYEQYF
TRBJ2-1 | TRBV11-3 | CASSFLAGGPLSYNEQFF
TRBJ2-3 | TRBV7-2 | CASSVRTSGSTDTQYF
TRBJ2-5 | TRBV6-6 | CASSQDGRRVQETQYF
TRBJ2-1 | TRBV4-2 | CASSRDLGLAEVVYNEQFF
TRBJ2-7 | TRBV19 | CAQYRTGGFYEQYF
TRBJ2-5 | TRBV9 | CASSARLAGAGETQYF
TRBJ2-3 | TRBV14 | CASSLSTDTQYF
TRBJ2-2 | TRBV6-2/TRBV6-3 | CASSSEGETTGELFF
TRBJ2-2 | TRBV12-3/TRBV12-4 | CASSPRTGQTGELFF
TRBJ2-6 | TRBV19 | CASKQGAPGANVLTF
TRBJ2-2 | TRBV2 | CASNPEEGANTGELFF
TRBJ1-5 | TRBV10-3 | CAISESWGGDSNQPQHF
TRBJ2-7 | TRBV5-6 | CASSDTGGGYEQYF
TRBJ2-2 | TRBV27 | CASSFFGAGEDGELFF
TRBJ2-7 | TRBV12-3/TRBV12-4 | CASSYPGTYEQYF
TRBJ2-2 | TRBV5-1 | CASSFDGGVNTGELFF
TRBJ1-2 | TRBV29-1 | CSVGTGSGYTF
TRBJ1-4 | TRBV15 | CATSRGQREEKLFF
TRBJ1-4 | TRBV24-1 | CATSDSGRYNEKLFF
TRBJ2-2 | TRBV29-1 | CSGGETGIFGGELFF
TRBJ2-7 | TRBV10-1 | CASSHREPPYEQYF
TRBJ2-2 | TRBV19 | CASSSRLAGGNTGELFF
TRBJ2-1 | TRBV2 | CASSGASGSYDEQFF